This TCR beta chain was found in a study of T cell clones after liver transplantation. Study details: Patients counted as tolerant after at least one year off all immunosuppression, enzymes not exceeding twice normal.

Only a few counts were recorded for this clone. Its target is unknown. Data came from immunoSEQ multiplex PCR; TCRdb stores just in-frame clones and leaves some out. The table records some 5,100 clones, about 30% of them present only once. Alloreactive TCRbeta sequences came from sequencing proliferating CFSE-low cells in the MLR. Stimulators were graft donor PBMCs, splenocytes, lymph-node cells, or third-party PBMCs for pre-transplant recipient cells. V was clipped by 3 bases and J by 6 bases, with 8 bases between them. Germline V gene lookup returns CDR1 KGHSH and CDR2 LQKENI. This CDR3 is built from 13 residues. Study results and caveats: Circulating graft-donor-reactive CD4 TCRbeta sequences fell significantly post-transplant in 5 of 8 subjects. Rather than being deleted, graft donor-reactive T cells may have moved into the graft.

The chain employs TRBV18 and TRBJ1-4; possibly TRBD1 for D (6 bases). The receptor was isolated from a human patient who received a liver transplant. The graft donor may have contributed some T cells. The sample taken for sequencing was CD4+ T cells from cultured PBMCs. As DNA, the CDR3 is TGTGCCAGCTCACCCCGACAGGATGAAAAACTGTTTTTT. Translation: CASSPRQDEKLFF.